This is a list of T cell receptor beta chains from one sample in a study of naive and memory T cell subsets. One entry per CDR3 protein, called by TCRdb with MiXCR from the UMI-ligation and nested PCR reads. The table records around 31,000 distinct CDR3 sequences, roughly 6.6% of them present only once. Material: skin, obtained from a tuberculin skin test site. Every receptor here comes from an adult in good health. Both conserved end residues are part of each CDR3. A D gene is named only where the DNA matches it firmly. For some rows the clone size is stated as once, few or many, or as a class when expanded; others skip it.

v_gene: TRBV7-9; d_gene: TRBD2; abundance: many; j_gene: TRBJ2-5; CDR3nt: TGTGCCAGCAGCGCGCTGCTGCAGCGGGGGGACCAAGAGACCCAGTACTTC; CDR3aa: CASSALLQRGDQETQYF
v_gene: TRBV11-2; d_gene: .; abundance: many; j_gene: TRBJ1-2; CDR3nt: TGTGCCAGCAGCCCGAGTGTGGGCCCTGGGGACTATGGCTACACCTTC; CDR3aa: CASSPSVGPGDYGYTF
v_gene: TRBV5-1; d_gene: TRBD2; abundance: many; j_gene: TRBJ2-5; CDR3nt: TGCGCCAGCAGCTTGGAACGGACTAGCGGGACAGAGACCCAGTACTTC; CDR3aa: CASSLERTSGTETQYF
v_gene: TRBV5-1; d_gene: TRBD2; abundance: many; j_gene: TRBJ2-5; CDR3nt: TGCGCCAGCAGCTTGACTAGCGGTTCAGAGACCCAGTACTTC; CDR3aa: CASSLTSGSETQYF
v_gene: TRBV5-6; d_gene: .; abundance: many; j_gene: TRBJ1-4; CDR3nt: TGTGCCAGCAGCTTGGGCAGTCGTGAAAAACTGTTTTTT; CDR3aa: CASSLGSREKLFF
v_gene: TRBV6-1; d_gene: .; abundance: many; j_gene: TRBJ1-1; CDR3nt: TGTGCCAGCGTCTGGCTCGGGGACACTGAAGCTTTCTTT; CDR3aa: CASVWLGDTEAFF
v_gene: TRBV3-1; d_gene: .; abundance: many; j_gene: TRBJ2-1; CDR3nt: TGTGCCAGCAGCCAAGCGGGGGACATACACAATGAGCAGTTCTTC; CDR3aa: CASSQAGDIHNEQFF
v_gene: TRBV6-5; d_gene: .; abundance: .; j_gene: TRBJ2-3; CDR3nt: TGTGCCAGCAGTTACGGAGGGGCACGCCTTCGTTCGGATACGCAGTATTTT; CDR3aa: CASSYGGARLRSDTQYF
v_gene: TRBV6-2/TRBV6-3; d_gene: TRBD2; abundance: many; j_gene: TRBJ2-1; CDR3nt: TGTGCCAGCAATACGGGGGGGCACAATGAGCAGTTCTTC; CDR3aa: CASNTGGHNEQFF
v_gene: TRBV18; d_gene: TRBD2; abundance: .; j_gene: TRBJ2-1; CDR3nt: TGTGCCAGCTCACCACAAGTACGAGCGGGGGGCCTTAATGAGCAGTTCTTC; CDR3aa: CASSPQVRAGGLNEQFF
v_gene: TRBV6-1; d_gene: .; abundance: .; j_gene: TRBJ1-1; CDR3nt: TGTGCCAGCAGTGAAAGGGGATCGTTGAACACTGAAGCTTTCTTT; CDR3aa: CASSERGSLNTEAFF
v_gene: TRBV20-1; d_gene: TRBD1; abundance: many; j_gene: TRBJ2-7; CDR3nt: TGCAGTGCGAGGGACAGATTCTACGAGCAGTACTTC; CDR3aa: CSARDRFYEQYF
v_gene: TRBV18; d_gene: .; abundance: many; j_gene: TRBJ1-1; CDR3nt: TGTGCCAGCTTGCGACAGGAGGAGGAAGCTTTCTTT; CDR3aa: CASLRQEEEAFF
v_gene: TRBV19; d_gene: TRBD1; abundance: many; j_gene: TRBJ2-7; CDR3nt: TGTGCCAGTAGTGGGACAGGGTTTTACGAGCAGTACTTC; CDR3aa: CASSGTGFYEQYF
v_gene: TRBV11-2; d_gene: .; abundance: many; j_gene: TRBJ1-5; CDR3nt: TGTGCCAGCAGCCAGGGCAATCAGCCCCAGCATTTT; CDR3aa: CASSQGNQPQHF
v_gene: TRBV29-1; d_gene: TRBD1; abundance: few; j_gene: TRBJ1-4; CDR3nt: TGCAGCGGCAGAGGGGGCAGGGAAACATCCGGCGAAAAACTGTTTTTT; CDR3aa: CSGRGGRETSGEKLFF
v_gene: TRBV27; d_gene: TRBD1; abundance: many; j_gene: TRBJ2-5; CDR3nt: TGTGCCAGCAGTTTATGGTCAGGGGGCGTGGAGACCCAGTACTTC; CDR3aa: CASSLWSGGVETQYF
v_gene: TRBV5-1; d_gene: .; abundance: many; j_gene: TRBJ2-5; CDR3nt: TGCGCCAGCAGCTTGACAGTGTCGGGGAACCAAGAGACCCAGTACTTC; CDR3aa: CASSLTVSGNQETQYF
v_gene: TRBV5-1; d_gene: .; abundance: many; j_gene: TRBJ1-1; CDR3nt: TGCGCCAGCAGCTCGGTGGTCGCGAACACTGAAGCTTTCTTT; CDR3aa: CASSSVVANTEAFF
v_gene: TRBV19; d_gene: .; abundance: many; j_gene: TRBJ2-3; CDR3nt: TGTGCCAGTAGCCTCAGGGGATTGGTGGCAGATACGCAGTATTTT; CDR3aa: CASSLRGLVADTQYF
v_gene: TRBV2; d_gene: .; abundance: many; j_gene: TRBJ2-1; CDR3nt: TGTGCCAGCAGGATAGACCCTCCCGAGCAGTTCTTC; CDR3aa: CASRIDPPEQFF
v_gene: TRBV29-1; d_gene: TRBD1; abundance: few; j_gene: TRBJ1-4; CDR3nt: TGCAGCGTGAAGACAGGGGTTCAGGAAAAACTGTTTTTT; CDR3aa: CSVKTGVQEKLFF
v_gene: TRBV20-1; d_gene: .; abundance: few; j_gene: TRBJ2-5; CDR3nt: TGCAGTGCTAGAGATCGGGGGCGCGCGGAGACCCAGTACTTC; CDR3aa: CSARDRGRAETQYF
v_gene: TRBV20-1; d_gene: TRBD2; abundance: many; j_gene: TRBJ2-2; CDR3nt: TGCAGTGCTAGAGATTGGCTAGCGGGTGGCGGGGAGCTGTTTTTT; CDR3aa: CSARDWLAGGGELFF
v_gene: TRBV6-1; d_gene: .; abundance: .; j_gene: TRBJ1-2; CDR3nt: TGTGCCAGCACACTGGGTGGGTCCGCAGGGAGAAGTGGCTACACCTTC; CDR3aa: CASTLGGSAGRSGYTF
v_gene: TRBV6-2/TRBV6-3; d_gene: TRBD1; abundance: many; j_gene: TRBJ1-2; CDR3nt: TGTGCCAGCAGAGGGACAGGGGGCTTTTCCGATGGCTACACCTTC; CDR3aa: CASRGTGGFSDGYTF
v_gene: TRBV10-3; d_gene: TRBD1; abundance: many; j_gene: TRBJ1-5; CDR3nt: TGTGCCATCAGTGAGTATTGGGACAGGGGGCGAAGCAATCAGCCCCAGCATTTT; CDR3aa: CAISEYWDRGRSNQPQHF
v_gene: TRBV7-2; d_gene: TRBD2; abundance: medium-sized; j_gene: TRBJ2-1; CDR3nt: TGTGCCAGCAGCAGGACTAGCGGCGCCTACAATGAGCAGTTCTTC; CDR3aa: CASSRTSGAYNEQFF
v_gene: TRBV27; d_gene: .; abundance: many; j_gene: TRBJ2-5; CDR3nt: TGTGCCAGCAGTCCAGGACTAAAATGGGAGACCCAGTACTTC; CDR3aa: CASSPGLKWETQYF
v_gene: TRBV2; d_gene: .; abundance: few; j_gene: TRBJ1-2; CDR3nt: TGTGCCAGCAGACCCAGATCAGGGTACGGCTACACCTTC; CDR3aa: CASRPRSGYGYTF
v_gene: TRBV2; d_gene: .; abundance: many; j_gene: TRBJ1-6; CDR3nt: TGTGCCAGCAGTGAAGCGCTCCCCGGGACCGGGGGTTCACCCCTCCACTTT; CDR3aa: CASSEALPGTGGSPLHF
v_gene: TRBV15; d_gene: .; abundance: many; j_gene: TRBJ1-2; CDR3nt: TGTGCCACCAGCAGAGAGGGGACATGGGGTCAGCGCGGCTACACCTTC; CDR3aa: CATSREGTWGQRGYTF
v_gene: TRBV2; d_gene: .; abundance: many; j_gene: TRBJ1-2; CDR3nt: TGTGCCAGCAGTGAAGTGTGGGCAGCGCGCTATGGCTACACCTTC; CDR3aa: CASSEVWAARYGYTF
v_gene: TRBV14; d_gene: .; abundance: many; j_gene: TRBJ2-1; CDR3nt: TGTGCCAGCAGCCAAGTTATAGCTCTCTCCCCGGGTGAGCAGTTCTTC; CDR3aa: CASSQVIALSPGEQFF
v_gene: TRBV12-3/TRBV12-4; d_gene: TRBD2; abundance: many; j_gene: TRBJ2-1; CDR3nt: TGTGCCAGCACCCGGGGGGGCCAGTCCTACAATGAGCAGTTCTTC; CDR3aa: CASTRGGQSYNEQFF
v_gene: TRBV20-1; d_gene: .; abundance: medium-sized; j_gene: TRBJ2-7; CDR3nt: TGCAGTGCTAGATCGGCCGAACCCTACGAGCAGTACTTC; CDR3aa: CSARSAEPYEQYF
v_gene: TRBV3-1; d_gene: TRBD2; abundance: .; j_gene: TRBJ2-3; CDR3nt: TGTGCCAGCAGCCCCACTAGCGGGGGGGCCACAGATACGCAGTATTTT; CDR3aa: CASSPTSGGATDTQYF
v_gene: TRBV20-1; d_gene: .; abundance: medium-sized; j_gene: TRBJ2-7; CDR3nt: TGCAGTGCTAGAGATTTTGACAGTCTTTCCTACGAGCAGTACTTC; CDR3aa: CSARDFDSLSYEQYF
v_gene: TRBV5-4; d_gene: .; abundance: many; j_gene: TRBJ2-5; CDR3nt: TGTGCCAGCAGCTTGCCTAAAGAGACCCAGTACTTC; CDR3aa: CASSLPKETQYF
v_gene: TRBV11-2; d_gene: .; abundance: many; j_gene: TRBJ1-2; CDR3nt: TGTGCCAGCAGCTTATCAACGGACGGGCTAAGTGGCTACACCTTC; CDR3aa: CASSLSTDGLSGYTF
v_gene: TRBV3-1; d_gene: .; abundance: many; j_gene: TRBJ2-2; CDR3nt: TGTGCCAGCTCTTACGCGGCCCTACGTATTAACACCGGGGAGCTGTTTTTT; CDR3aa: CASSYAALRINTGELFF
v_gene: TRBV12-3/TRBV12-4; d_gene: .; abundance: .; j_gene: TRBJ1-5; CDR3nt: TGTGCCAGCAGTTCCAGTAGTGTTCAGCCCCAGCATTTT; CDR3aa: CASSSSSVQPQHF
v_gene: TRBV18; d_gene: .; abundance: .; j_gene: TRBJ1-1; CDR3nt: TGTGCCAGCTCACCACCGACCTCCGGCGGCACCGAAGCTTTCTTT; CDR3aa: CASSPPTSGGTEAFF
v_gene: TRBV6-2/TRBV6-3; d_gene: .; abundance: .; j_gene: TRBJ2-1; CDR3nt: TGTGCCAGCACCCCGGGGCCGGCCTCTCGTTGGGGGAATGAGCAGTTCTTC; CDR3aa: CASTPGPASRWGNEQFF
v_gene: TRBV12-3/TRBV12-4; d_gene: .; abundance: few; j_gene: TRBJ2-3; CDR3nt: TGTGCCAGCAGTTCCGGGACTGGCGGGGATACGCAGTATTTT; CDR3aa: CASSSGTGGDTQYF
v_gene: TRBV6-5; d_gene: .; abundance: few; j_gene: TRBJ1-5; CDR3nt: TGTGCCAGCAGCGGACAAGGAAGTCAGCCCCAGCATTTT; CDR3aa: CASSGQGSQPQHF
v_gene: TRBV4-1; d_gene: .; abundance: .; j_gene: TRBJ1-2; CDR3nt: TGCGCCAGCAGCCAAGATGGAGACAGAGGCGACACCTTC; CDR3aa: CASSQDGDRGDTF
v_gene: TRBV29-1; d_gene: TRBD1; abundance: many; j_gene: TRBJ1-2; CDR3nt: TGCAGCGCCACAGGGGGCTCTCGCTATGGCGACACCTTC; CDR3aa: CSATGGSRYGDTF
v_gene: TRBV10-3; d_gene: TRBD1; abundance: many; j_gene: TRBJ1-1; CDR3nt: TGTGCCATCAGTGACCTAGGACAGGGCTTGAACACTGAAGCTTTCTTT; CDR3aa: CAISDLGQGLNTEAFF